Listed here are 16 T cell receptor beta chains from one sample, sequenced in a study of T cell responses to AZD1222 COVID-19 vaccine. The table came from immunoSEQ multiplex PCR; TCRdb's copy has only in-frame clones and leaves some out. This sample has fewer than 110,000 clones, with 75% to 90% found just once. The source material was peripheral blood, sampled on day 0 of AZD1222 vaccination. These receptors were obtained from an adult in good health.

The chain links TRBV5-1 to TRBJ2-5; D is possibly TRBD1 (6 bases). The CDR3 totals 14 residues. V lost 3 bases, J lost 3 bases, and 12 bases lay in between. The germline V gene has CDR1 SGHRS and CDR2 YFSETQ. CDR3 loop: CASSSGAIKETQYF. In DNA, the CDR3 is TGCGCCAGCAGCTCAGGGGCGATCAAAGAGACCCAGTACTTC.

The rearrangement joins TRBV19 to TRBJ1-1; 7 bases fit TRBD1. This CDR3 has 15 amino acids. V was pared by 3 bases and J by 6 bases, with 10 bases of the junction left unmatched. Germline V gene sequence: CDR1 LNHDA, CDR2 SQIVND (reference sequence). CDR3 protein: CASSIANRGKPEAFF. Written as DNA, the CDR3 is TGTGCCAGTAGTATTGCAAACAGGGGAAAGCCTGAAGCTTTCTTT.

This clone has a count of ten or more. The CDR3 sequence: CASQWKLAGGEIDTQYF. The CDR3 DNA reads as TGTGCCAGCCAATGGAAACTAGCGGGAGGTGAAATAGATACGCAGTATTTT. J is TRBJ2-3 and V is TRBV2; TRBD2 agrees at 12 bases. V dropped 8 bases and J dropped 5; count of bases not matched to a gene: 14. Germline assignment: CDR1 SNHLY and CDR2 FYNNEI. The CDR3 runs to 17 residues. The full variable domain, in which reference TRBV2 and TRBJ2-3 provide the parts outside the CDR3, is EPEVTQTPSHQVTQMGQEVILRCVPISNHLYFYWYRQILGQKVEFLVSFYNNEISEKSEIFDDQFSVERPDGSNFTLKIRSTKLEDSAMYFCASQWKLAGGEIDTQYFGPGTRLTVL.

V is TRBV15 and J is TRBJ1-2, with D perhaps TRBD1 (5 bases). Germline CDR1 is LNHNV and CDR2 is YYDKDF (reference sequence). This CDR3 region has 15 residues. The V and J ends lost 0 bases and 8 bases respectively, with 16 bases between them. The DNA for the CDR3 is TGTGCCACCAGCAGAGAGGGACTCGAACTGGGGGGCTACACCTTC. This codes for CATSREGLELGGYTF.

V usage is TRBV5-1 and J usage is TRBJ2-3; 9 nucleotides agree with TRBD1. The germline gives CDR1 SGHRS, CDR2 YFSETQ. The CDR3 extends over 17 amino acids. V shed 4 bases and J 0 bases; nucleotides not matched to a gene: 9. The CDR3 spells CASSPGQGQSSTDTQYF. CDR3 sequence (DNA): TGCGCCAGCAGCCCGGGACAGGGACAATCTAGCACAGATACGCAGTATTTT.

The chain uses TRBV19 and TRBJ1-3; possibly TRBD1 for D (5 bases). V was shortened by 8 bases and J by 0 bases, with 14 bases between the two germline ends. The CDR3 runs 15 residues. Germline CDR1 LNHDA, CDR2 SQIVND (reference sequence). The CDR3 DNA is TGTGCCAGTGGGGACTTTTCCCGCTCTGGAAACACCATATATTTT. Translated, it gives CASGDFSRSGNTIYF.

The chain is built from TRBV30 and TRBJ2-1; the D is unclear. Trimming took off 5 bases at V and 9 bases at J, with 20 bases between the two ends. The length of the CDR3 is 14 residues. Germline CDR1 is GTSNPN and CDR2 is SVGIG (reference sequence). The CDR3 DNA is TGTGCCTGGGCCCAGTCCCGAGGTCTAATTGAGCAGTTCTTC. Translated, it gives CAWAQSRGLIEQFF.

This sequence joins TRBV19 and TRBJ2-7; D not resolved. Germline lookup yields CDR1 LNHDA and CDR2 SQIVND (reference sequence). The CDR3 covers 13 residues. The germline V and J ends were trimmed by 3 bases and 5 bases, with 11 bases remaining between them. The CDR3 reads CASSIWGLDEQYF. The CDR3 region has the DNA TGTGCCAGTAGTATTTGGGGTTTGGACGAGCAGTACTTC.

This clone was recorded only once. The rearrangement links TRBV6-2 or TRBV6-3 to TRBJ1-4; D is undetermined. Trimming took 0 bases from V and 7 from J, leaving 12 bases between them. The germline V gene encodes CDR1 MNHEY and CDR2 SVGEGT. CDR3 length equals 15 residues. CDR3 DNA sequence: TGTGCCAGCAGTTACTCGACCGGGGATTTTGAAAAACTGTTTTTT. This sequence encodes CASSYSTGDFEKLFF.

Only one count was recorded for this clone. CDR3 sequence (DNA): TGTGCCAGCAGCGTAGAACGGGGGCCGGTGGAGGGCTACACCTTC. This encodes CASSVERGPVEGYTF. V is TRBV9 and J is TRBJ1-2; maybe TRBD1 (6 bases). CDR1 SGDLS and CDR2 YYNGEE come from the germline V gene. This CDR3 region has 15 residues. V was clipped by 0 bases and J by 8 bases, with 17 bases between them.

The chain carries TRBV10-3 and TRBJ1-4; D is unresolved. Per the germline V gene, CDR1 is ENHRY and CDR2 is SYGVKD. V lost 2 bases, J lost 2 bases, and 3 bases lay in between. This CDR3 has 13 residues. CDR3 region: CAISEGTNEKLFF. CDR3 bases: TGTGCCATCAGTGAGGGCACTAATGAAAAACTGTTTTTT.

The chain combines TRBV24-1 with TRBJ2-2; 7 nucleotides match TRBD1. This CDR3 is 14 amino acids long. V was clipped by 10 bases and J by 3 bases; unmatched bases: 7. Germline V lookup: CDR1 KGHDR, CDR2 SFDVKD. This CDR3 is CATSQGIDTGELFF. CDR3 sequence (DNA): TGTGCCACTTCACAGGGGATCGACACCGGGGAGCTGTTTTTT.

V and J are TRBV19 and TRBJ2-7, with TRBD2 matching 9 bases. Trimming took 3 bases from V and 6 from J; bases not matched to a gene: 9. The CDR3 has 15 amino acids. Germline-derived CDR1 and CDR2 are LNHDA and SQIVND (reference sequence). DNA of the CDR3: TGTGCCAGTAGTATTTTGGCTAGCGGGGACATCGAGCAGTACTTC. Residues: CASSILASGDIEQYF.

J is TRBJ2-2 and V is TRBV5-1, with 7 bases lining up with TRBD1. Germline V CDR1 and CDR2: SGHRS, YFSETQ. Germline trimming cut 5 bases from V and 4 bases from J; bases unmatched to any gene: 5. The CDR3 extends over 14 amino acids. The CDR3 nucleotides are TGCGCCAGCAGTACCGGGACAGTCACCGGGGAGCTGTTTTTT. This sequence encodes CASSTGTVTGELFF.

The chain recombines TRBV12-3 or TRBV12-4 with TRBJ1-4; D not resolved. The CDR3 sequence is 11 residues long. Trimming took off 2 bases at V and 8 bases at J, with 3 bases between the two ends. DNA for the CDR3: TGTGCCAGCAGTTTATCGGAAAAACTGTTTTTT. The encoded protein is CASSLSEKLFF.

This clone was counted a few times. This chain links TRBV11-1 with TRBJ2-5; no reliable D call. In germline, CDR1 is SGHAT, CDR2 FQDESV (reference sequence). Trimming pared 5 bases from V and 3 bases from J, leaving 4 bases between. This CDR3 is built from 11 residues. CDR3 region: CASSTKETQYF. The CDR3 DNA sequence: TGTGCCAGCAGCACTAAAGAGACCCAGTACTTC.